What follows are 7 T cell receptor beta chains derived from one specimen sequenced in a study of T cells in Graves' hyperthyroidism and ophthalmopathy (dated by TCRdb to between 2018 and 2021). Library preparation was by multiplex PCR. Sequencing relied on an Illumina HiSeq 2000. The TCR beta CDR3 regions were amplified from the RNA transcripts. For the first round of RT-PCR on the TCR CDR3, the HTBI primer set was used together with the Qiagen OneStep RT-PCR kit. TCRdb ran its own pipeline on the public reads, namely fastp trimming at Q25 and MiXCR clone calling, and kept in-frame beta chains. Each entry is one CDR3 protein sequence, shown with its most common DNA and genes. The table for this sample lists over 550,000 distinct CDR3 sequences; around 17% of them were counted only once. The ten largest clones represent more than 15% of the sample. The sequencing sample was made of blood. The receptors were sampled from a woman under 30 with Graves' hyperthyroidism.

This clonotype has at least ten counts. The chain recombines TRBV6-1 with TRBJ2-7; D gene ambiguous. This CDR3 spans 14 amino acids. V was shortened by 1 base and J by 6 bases, with 13 bases between the two germline ends. Germline V gives CDR1 MNHNS, CDR2 SASEGT. The CDR3 reads CASSEVLTGGEQYF. As DNA, the CDR3 is TGTGCCAGCAGTGAAGTGTTGACCGGCGGCGAGCAGTACTTC.

This clonotype has only a few counts. This chain uses TRBV20-1 with TRBJ2-7; the D gene is possibly TRBD1 (6 bases). The germline V gene has CDR1 DFQATT and CDR2 SNEGSKA (reference sequence). The CDR3 consists of 14 residues. V was clipped by 3 bases and J by 2 bases, with 14 bases between them. The chain's CDR3 is CSARKTGPTYEQYF. The CDR3 DNA sequence: TGCAGTGCTAGGAAAACAGGGCCGACCTACGAGCAGTACTTC.

This clonotype showed up just a few times. This chain links TRBV29-1 with TRBJ1-4; D is undetermined. The CDR3 is made up of 14 amino acids. CDR1 is SQVTM, CDR2 ANQGSEA, per germline. Trimming shortened V by 6 bases and J by 5 bases, and 16 bases separated the two germline ends. CDR3 sequence: CSVTWGGSNEKLFF. The CDR3 coding sequence is TGCAGCGTCACGTGGGGTGGGAGCAATGAAAAACTGTTTTTT.

This clonotype showed up just a few times. V and J are TRBV15 and TRBJ2-2, with D possibly being TRBD2 (7 bases). Trimming shortened V by 5 bases and J by 6 bases, and 10 bases separated the two germline ends. Germline V gene data show CDR1 as LNHNV and CDR2 as YYDKDF (reference sequence). The CDR3 extends over 13 amino acids. CDR3 sequence reads: CATSRGAPGELFF. The DNA for the CDR3 is TGTGCCACCAGCCGGGGGGCGCCCGGGGAGCTGTTTTTT. Variable domain in full (rest from reference TRBV15 and TRBJ2-2): DAMVIQNPRYQVTQFGKPVTLSCSQTLNHNVMYWYQQKSSQAPKLLFHYYDKDFNNEADTPDNFQSRRPNTSFCFLDIRSPGLGDTAMYLCATSRGAPGELFFGEGSRLTVL.

This clonotype appeared once. CDR3 residues: CSARLFSGGNQPQHF. CDR3 sequence (DNA): TGCAGTGCTAGACTATTCTCAGGGGGGAATCAGCCCCAGCATTTT. The chain links TRBV20-1 to TRBJ1-5; TRBD1 matches at 7 bases. This CDR3 region has 15 residues. The V and J ends lost 2 bases and 4 bases, in that order; junction bases with no gene match: 8. In germline, CDR1 is DFQATT, CDR2 SNEGSKA (reference sequence).

This clonotype was seen a handful of times. V usage is TRBV20-1 and J usage is TRBJ2-1; TRBD2 might be the D (6 bases). Germline values: CDR1 DFQATT, CDR2 SNEGSKA (reference sequence). V lost 6 bases to trimming and J lost 4 bases, with 19 bases between them. This CDR3 comprises 15 residues. CDR3 bases: TGCAGTGCGCCACCCGCTGGCGGGGTGTACAATGAGCAGTTCTTC. Translating it yields CSAPPAGGVYNEQFF.

There are many counts of this clonotype. The CDR3 here is CASSFLAGTTDTQYF. DNA for the CDR3: TGTGCCAGCAGTTTTCTAGCGGGGACCACAGATACGCAGTATTTT. The chain combines TRBV2 with TRBJ2-3, with TRBD2 matching 9 bases. The ends lost 5 bases at V and 2 bases at J; junction bases unmatched: 5. The CDR3 is made up of 15 amino acids. Looked up from germline, CDR1 is SNHLY and CDR2 is FYNNEI.